This T cell receptor (beta chain) was found in a study of Graves' ophthalmopathy and Graves' hyperthyroidism. Overall study findings and caveats: Prediction of ophthalmopathy progression reached around 70% sensitivity and about 72% specificity.

RNA served as the template for amplifying TCR beta CDR3 regions. Second-round multiplex PCR came after first-round RT-PCR with HTBI primers. TCRdb re-derived calls from the multiplex PCR reads in MiXCR, one entry per CDR3 protein. Among approximately 540,000 distinct CDR3 sequences listed, under 40% were seen once. The authors enrolled newly diagnosed hyperthyroidism patients aged 18 to 65 with under 2 months' duration. This clonotype was detected many times. What it binds is not known. The germline CDR1 and CDR2 sequences are SGDLS and YYNGEE. The CDR3 contains 15 residues. V gave up 2 bases and J gave up 1 base, with 12 bases separating them.

This receptor was obtained from an adult man with Graves' hyperthyroidism. Material for sequencing was peripheral blood or thyroid tissue (not recorded which). The chain combines TRBV9 with TRBJ1-2; D not certain. CDR3: CASSVSSRGNYGYTF. CDR3 nucleotides: TGTGCCAGCAGCGTGTCGTCCCGGGGTAACTATGGCTACACCTTC.